A selection of T cell receptor beta chains follows, all from one sample in a study of CD8+ T cells in alopecia areata. Repertoires were generated with immunoSEQ multiplex PCR, while TCRdb's copy carries only in-frame clones and drops some. The sample includes about 190,000 clones, 55% to 70% of them seen just once. The material sequenced was CD4+ T cells sorted from blood, taken at week 4, from a patient treated with tofacitinib. These receptors came from a human donor with alopecia areata. Both conserved end residues are part of each CDR3. The order of the fields is V gene, J gene, CDR3 protein.

V gene: TRBV30
J gene: TRBJ1-1
CDR3 protein: CAWSQGDPRSNTEAFF

V gene: TRBV15
J gene: TRBJ1-2
CDR3 protein: CATSPGGGLGGYTF

V gene: TRBV30
J gene: TRBJ1-2
CDR3 protein: CAWSVRNGYTF

V gene: TRBV18
J gene: TRBJ2-5
CDR3 protein: CASSSAGTGYQETQYF

V gene: TRBV29-1
J gene: TRBJ1-1
CDR3 protein: CSVGYDTEAFF

V gene: TRBV30
J gene: TRBJ2-7
CDR3 protein: CAWSEAYYEQYF

V gene: TRBV6-1
J gene: TRBJ2-6
CDR3 protein: CASTSRGGANVLTF

V gene: TRBV29-1
J gene: TRBJ2-3
CDR3 protein: CSVEEAPGNTQYF

V gene: TRBV19
J gene: TRBJ2-5
CDR3 protein: CASSQGAPPETQYF

V gene: TRBV27
J gene: TRBJ1-1
CDR3 protein: CASSNRGIANTEAFF

V gene: TRBV7-2
J gene: TRBJ2-2
CDR3 protein: CASSSRATGELFF

V gene: TRBV19
J gene: TRBJ1-1
CDR3 protein: CASSMLGNTEAFF

V gene: TRBV7-9
J gene: TRBJ2-3
CDR3 protein: CASRLALFMADTQYF

V gene: TRBV29-1
J gene: TRBJ2-1
CDR3 protein: CSVEDRWLTGDKEQFF

V gene: TRBV10-3
J gene: TRBJ1-1
CDR3 protein: CAIRSTGTGGRTEAFF

V gene: TRBV29-1
J gene: TRBJ1-1
CDR3 protein: CSGGYLRTEAFF

V gene: TRBV29-1
J gene: TRBJ2-5
CDR3 protein: CSVVRVTQETQYF

V gene: TRBV6-5
J gene: TRBJ1-2
CDR3 protein: CASSYSFGDYGYTF

V gene: TRBV10-2
J gene: TRBJ1-1
CDR3 protein: CASSDRGQGNLEAFF

V gene: TRBV29-1
J gene: TRBJ1-1
CDR3 protein: CSVVPRVGTEAFF